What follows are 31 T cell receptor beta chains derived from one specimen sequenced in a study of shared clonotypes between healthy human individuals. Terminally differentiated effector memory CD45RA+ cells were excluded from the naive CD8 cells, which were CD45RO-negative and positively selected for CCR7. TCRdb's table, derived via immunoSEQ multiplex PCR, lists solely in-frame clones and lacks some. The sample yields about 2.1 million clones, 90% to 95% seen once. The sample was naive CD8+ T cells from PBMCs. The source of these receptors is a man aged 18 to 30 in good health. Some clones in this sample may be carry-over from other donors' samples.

The CDR3 nucleotides read TGTGCCAGCAGTTACTCGACGACGGGCTCCTACAATGAGCAGTTCTTC. Translation: CASSYSTTGSYNEQFF. The V and J genes are TRBV6-5 and TRBJ2-1; D unclear. The germline V gene has CDR1 MNHEY and CDR2 SVGAGI. Trimming took off 0 bases at V and 0 bases at J, with 9 bases between the two ends. This CDR3 is built from 16 residues.

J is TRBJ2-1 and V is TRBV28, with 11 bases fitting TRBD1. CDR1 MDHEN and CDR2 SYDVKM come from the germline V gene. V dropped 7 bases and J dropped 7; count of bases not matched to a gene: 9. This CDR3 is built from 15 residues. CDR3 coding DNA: TGTGCCAGCACCCTGATGGACAGGGGGCGTAATGAGCAGTTCTTC. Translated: CASTLMDRGRNEQFF.

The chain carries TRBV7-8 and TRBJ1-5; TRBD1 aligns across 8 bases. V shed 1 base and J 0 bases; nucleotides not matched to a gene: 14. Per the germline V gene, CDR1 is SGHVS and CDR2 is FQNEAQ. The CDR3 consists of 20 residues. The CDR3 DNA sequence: TGTGCCAGCAGCTTAGGCTGGCAGGGGGCGAGCCTGTATAGCAATCAGCCCCAGCATTTT. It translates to CASSLGWQGASLYSNQPQHF.

The CDR3: CASSDPGTSGLSSYEQYF. DNA of the CDR3: TGTGCCAGCAGTGACCCCGGGACTAGCGGCTTAAGCTCCTACGAGCAGTACTTC. The rearrangement uses TRBV6-4 and TRBJ2-7; 11 bases align to TRBD2. Trimming took 2 bases from V and 0 from J; bases not matched to a gene: 9. The CDR3 length is 18 residues. The germline V gene encodes CDR1 MRHNA and CDR2 SNTAGT.

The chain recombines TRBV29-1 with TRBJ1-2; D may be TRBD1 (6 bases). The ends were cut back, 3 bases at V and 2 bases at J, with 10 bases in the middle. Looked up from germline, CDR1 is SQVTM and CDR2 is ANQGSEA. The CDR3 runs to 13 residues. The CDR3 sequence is CSVEGATNYGYTF. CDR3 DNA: TGCAGCGTTGAGGGGGCGACCAACTATGGCTACACCTTC. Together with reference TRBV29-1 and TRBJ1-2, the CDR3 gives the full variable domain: SAVISQKPSRDICQRGTSLTIQCQVDSQVTMMFWYRQQPGQSLTLIATANQGSEATYESGFVIDKFPISRPNLTFSTLTVSNMSPEDSSIYLCSVEGATNYGYTFGSGTRLTVV.

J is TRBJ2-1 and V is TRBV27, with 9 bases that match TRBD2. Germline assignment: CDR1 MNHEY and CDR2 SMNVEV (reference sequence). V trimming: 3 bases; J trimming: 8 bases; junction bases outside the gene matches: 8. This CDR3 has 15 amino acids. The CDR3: CASSLYAGGPDEQFF. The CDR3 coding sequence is TGTGCCAGCAGTTTGTATGCGGGAGGGCCTGATGAGCAGTTCTTC.

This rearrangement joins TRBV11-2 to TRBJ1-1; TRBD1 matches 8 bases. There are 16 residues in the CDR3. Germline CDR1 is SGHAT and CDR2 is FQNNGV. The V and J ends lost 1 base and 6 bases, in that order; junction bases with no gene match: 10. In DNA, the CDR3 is TGTGCCAGCAGCTTAGCTAGACAGGGGTTATTCGCTGAAGCTTTCTTT. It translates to CASSLARQGLFAEAFF.

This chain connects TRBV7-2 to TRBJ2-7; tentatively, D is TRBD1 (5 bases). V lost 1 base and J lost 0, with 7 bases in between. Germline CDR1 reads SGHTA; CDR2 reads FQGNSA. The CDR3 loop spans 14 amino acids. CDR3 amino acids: CASSLDRNSYEQYF. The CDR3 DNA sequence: TGTGCCAGCAGCTTAGACAGGAACTCCTACGAGCAGTACTTC.

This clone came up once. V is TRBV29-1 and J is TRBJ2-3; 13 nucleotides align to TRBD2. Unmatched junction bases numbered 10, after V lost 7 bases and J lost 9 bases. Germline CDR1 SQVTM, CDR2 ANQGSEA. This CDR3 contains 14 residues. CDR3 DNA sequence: TGCAGCGGACTACTAGCGGGAGGGCGGAAGACGCAGTATTTT. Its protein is CSGLLAGGRKTQYF.

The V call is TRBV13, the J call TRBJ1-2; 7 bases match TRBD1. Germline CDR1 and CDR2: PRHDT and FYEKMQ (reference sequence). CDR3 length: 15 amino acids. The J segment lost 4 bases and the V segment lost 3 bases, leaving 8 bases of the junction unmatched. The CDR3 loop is CASSFGDRRIYGYTF. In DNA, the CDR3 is TGTGCCAGCAGCTTTGGGGACAGAAGAATCTATGGCTACACCTTC.

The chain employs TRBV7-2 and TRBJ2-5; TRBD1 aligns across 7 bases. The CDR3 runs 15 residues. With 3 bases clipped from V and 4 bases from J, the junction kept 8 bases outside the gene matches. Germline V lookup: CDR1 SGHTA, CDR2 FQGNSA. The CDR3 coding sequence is TGTGCCAGCAGCTTGACCGGGACAGCCGGAGAGACCCAGTACTTC. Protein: CASSLTGTAGETQYF.

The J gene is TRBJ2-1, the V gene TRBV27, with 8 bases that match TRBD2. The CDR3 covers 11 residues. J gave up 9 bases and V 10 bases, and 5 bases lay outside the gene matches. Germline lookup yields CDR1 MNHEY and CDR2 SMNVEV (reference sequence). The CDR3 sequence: CAILAGGEQFF. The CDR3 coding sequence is TGTGCCATCCTCGCGGGAGGTGAGCAGTTCTTC.

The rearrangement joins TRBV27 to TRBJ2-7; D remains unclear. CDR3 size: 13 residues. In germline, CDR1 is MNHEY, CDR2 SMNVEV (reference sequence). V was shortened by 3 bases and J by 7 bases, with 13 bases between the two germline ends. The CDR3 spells CASSLIPPEEQYF. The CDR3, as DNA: TGTGCCAGCAGTTTGATTCCCCCGGAGGAGCAGTACTTC.

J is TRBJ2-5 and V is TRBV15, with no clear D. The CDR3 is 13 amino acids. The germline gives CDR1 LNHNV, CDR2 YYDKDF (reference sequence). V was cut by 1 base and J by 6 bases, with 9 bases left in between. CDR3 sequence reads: CATSRAVLKTQYF. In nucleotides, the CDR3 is TGTGCCACCAGCAGAGCCGTCCTCAAGACCCAGTACTTC.

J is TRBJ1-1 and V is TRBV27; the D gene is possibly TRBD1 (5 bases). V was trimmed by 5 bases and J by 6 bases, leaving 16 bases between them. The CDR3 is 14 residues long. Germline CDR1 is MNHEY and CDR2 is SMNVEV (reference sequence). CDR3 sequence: CASSLDSGAPEAFF. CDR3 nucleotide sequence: TGTGCCAGCAGTCTGGATTCCGGGGCGCCTGAAGCTTTCTTT.

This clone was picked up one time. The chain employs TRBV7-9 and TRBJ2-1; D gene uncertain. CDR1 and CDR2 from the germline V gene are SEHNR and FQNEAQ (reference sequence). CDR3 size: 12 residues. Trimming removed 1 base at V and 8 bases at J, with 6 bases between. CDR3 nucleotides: TGTGCCAGCAGCTTAGAAACTGATGAGCAGTTCTTC. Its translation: CASSLETDEQFF. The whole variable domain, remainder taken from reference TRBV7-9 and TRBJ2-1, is DTGVSQNPRHKITKRGQNVTFRCDPISEHNRLYWYRQTLGQGPEFLTYFQNEAQLEKSRLLSDRFSAERPKGSFSTLEIQRTEQGDSAMYLCASSLETDEQFFGPGTRLTVL.

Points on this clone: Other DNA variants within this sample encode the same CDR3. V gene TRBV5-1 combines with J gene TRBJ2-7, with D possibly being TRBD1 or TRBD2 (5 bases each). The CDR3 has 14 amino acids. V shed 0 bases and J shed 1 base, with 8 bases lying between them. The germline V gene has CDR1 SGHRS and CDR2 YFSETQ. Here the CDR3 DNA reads TGCGCCAGCAGCTTGGCGGGGCGGTCCTACGAGCAGTACTTC. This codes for CASSLAGRSYEQYF.

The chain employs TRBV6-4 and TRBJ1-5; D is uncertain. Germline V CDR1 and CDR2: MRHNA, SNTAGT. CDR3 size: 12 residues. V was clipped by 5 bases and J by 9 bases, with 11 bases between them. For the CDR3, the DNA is TGTGCCAGCAGTTACAACTTGGGGCCCCAGCATTTT. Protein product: CASSYNLGPQHF.

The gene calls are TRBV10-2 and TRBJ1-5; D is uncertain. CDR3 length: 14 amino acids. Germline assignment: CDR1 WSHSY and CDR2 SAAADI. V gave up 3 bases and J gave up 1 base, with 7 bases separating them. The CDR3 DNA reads TGCGCCAGCAGTGATCCCAGCAGCAATCAGCCCCAGCATTTT. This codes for CASSDPSSNQPQHF.

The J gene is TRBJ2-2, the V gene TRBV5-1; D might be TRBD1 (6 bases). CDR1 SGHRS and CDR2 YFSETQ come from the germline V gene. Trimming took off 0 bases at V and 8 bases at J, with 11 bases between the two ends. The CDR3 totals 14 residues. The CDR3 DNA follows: TGCGCCAGCAGCTTGGGCCAGGGGCTAGGGGAGCTGTTTTTT. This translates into CASSLGQGLGELFF.

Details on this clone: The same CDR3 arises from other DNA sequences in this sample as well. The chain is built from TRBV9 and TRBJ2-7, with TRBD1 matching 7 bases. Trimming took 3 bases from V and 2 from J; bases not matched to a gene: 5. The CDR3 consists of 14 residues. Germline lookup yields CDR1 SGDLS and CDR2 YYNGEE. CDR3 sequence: CASSARQGPYEQYF. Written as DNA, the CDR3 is TGTGCCAGCAGCGCCCGACAGGGCCCCTACGAGCAGTACTTC.

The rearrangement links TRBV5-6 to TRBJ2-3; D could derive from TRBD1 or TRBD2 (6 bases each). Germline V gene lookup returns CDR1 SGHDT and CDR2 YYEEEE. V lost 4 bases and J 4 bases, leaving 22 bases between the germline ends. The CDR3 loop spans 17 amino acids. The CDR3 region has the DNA TGTGCCAGCAGCCGGGGAGGCGGGACACGCTCGGCAGATACGCAGTATTTT. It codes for CASSRGGGTRSADTQYF.

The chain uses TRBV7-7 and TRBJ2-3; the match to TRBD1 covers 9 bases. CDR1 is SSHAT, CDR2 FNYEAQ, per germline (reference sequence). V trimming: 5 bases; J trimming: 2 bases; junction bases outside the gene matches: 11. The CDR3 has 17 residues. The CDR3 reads CASSPGRGQGITDTQYF. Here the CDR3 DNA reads TGTGCCAGCAGCCCCGGACGTGGACAGGGGATCACAGATACGCAGTATTTT.

The CDR3 region is CASSYSSPNEQFF. The DNA for the CDR3 is TGTGCCAGCAGTTACTCGAGTCCGAATGAGCAGTTCTTC. The rearrangement links TRBV6-6 to TRBJ2-1; D is unresolved. This CDR3 spans 13 amino acids. CDR1 is MNHNY and CDR2 is SVGAGI in the germline V gene (reference sequence). The V gene lost 0 bases and the J gene lost 7 bases, with 7 bases spanning the gap.

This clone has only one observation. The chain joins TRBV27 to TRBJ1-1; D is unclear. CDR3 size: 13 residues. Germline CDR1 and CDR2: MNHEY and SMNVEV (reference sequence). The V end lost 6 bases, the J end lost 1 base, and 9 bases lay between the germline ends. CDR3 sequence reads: CASSEYRNTEAFF. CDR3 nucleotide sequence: TGTGCCAGCAGCGAGTATCGGAACACTGAAGCTTTCTTT.

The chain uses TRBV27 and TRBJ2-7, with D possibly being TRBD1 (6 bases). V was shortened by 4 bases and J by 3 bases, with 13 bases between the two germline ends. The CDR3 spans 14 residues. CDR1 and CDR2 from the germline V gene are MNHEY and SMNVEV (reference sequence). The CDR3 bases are TGTGCCAGCAGTTACCGGGACAAGATCTACGAGCAGTACTTC. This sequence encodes CASSYRDKIYEQYF.

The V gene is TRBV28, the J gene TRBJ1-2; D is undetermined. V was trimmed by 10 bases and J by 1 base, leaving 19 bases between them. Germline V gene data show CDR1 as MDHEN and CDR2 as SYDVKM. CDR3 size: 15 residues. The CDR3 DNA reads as TGTGCCACCTATCAAGGCAGGCACCTTAACTATGGCTACACCTTC. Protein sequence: CATYQGRHLNYGYTF.

CDR3 protein: CASSHNPRDGGKEQYF. The CDR3 coding sequence is TGTGCCAGCAGTCATAACCCCCGGGACGGCGGGAAGGAGCAGTACTTC. The chain joins TRBV28 to TRBJ2-7; weak D call: TRBD2 (6 bases). Germline assignment: CDR1 MDHEN and CDR2 SYDVKM. V gave up 5 bases and J gave up 7 bases, with 24 bases separating them. The CDR3 loop spans 16 amino acids. The full variable domain, its missing parts supplied by reference TRBV28 and TRBJ2-7, is DVKVTQSSRYLVKRTGEKVFLECVQDMDHENMFWYRQDPGLGLRLIYFSYDVKMKEKGDIPEGYSVSREKKERFSLILESASTNQTSMYLCASSHNPRDGGKEQYFGPGTRLTVT.

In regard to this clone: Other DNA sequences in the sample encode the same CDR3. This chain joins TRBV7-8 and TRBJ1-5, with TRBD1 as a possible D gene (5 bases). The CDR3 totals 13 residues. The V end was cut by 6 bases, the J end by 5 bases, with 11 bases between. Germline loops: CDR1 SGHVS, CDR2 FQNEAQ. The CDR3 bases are TGTGCCAGCAGTCCGGGACCCTATCAGCCCCAGCATTTT. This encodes CASSPGPYQPQHF.

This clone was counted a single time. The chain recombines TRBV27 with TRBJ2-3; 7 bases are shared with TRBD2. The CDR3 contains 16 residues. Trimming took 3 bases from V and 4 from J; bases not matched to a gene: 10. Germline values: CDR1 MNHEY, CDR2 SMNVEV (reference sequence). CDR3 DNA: TGTGCCAGCAGTTTTCTAGGCGGGAGTGGACCAGATACGCAGTATTTT. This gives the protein CASSFLGGSGPDTQYF.

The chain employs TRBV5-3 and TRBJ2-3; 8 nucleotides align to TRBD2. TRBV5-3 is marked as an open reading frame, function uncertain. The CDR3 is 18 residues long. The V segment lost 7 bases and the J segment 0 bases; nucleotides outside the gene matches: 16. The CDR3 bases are TGTGCCAGAGTGAAACGAAACCCACTAGCGGCAAGCACAGATACGCAGTATTTT. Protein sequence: CARVKRNPLAASTDTQYF.